The 20 T cell receptor beta chains below all came from one sample that was sequenced in a study of blood T cell repertoires in COVID-19 (dated by TCRdb to about 2020). The method was the immunoSEQ multiplex PCR assay. TCRdb took over this immuneACCESS table, retaining in-frame rearrangements with V and J assigned. Such tables are incomplete; in checked studies, under half of the missing clones stem from an unresolved V gene, and the remainder is unexplained. The sample contains over 150,000 clones, roughly 83% of them found a single time. 5.5% to 8% of the sample is taken by the ten largest. The sample was peripheral blood. These receptor sequences come from a woman aged 40 to 49 with COVID-19, enrolled during active disease.

V and J are TRBV11-3 and TRBJ1-1, with unresolved D. The CDR3 is made up of 15 amino acids. CDR1 is SGHNT and CDR2 is YENEEA in the germline V gene. The germline V and J ends were trimmed by 1 base and 1 base, with 10 bases remaining between them. The CDR3 nucleotides are TGTGCCAGCAGCTTAGGTGGAGTGGCGAACACTGAAGCTTTCTTT. Protein sequence: CASSLGGVANTEAFF.

This clone was detected ten times or more. The chain carries TRBV6-5 and TRBJ1-3; TRBD1 agrees at 8 bases. CDR1 and CDR2 from the germline V gene are MNHEY and SVGAGI. Trimming at V came to 4 bases and at J to 4 bases, leaving 6 bases not matched to a gene. The CDR3 is 15 residues long. The CDR3 region has the DNA TGTGCCAGCAGTTCTTGGACAGGGCAAGGAAACACCATATATTTT. Its protein is CASSSWTGQGNTIYF.

The chain combines TRBV28 with TRBJ2-6; D perhaps matches TRBD1 (5 bases). The CDR3 has 15 amino acids. CDR1 and CDR2 (germline): MDHEN, SYDVKM. The V gene lost 1 base and the J gene lost 12 bases, with 16 bases spanning the gap. CDR3 sequence reads: CASSLFQQDGIVLTF. The CDR3 DNA follows: TGTGCCAGCAGTTTATTCCAACAGGACGGTATCGTCCTGACTTTC. The full variable domain, completed using reference TRBV28 and TRBJ2-6, is DVKVTQSSRYLVKRTGEKVFLECVQDMDHENMFWYRQDPGLGLRLIYFSYDVKMKEKGDIPEGYSVSREKKERFSLILESASTNQTSMYLCASSLFQQDGIVLTFGAGSRLTVL.

The genes are TRBV11-2 and TRBJ1-4; TRBD1 matches 7 bases. The trim removed 5 bases at V and 6 bases at J, leaving 9 bases unmatched. This CDR3 region has 15 residues. CDR1 and CDR2 from the germline V gene are SGHAT and FQNNGV. The chain's CDR3 is CASSDPTGSHEKLFF. As DNA, the CDR3 is TGTGCCAGCAGCGACCCGACAGGGAGTCATGAAAAACTGTTTTTT.

J is TRBJ1-2 and V is TRBV6-1; D may be TRBD1 (5 bases). The CDR3 sequence is 14 residues long. CDR1 and CDR2 from the germline V gene are MNHNS and SASEGT. V was pared by 2 bases and J by 0 bases, with 7 bases between. DNA of the CDR3: TGTGCCAGCAGTGAAAGGGGCTCTAACTATGGCTACACCTTC. This encodes CASSERGSNYGYTF.

The CDR3 reads CASSRIRDRGSEQYF. The CDR3 DNA follows: TGTGCCAGCAGTCGAATCCGGGACAGGGGATCCGAGCAGTACTTC. The chain couples TRBV6-5 to TRBJ2-7; 10 bases are a match to TRBD1. Trimming took 5 bases from V and 6 from J; bases not matched to a gene: 10. The CDR3 extends over 15 amino acids. Germline CDR1 is MNHEY and CDR2 is SVGAGI.

The chain joins TRBV29-1 to TRBJ1-5; D not certain. This CDR3 is 13 amino acids long. Germline V lookup: CDR1 SQVTM, CDR2 ANQGSEA. V was trimmed by 4 bases and J by 7 bases, leaving 14 bases between them. The CDR3 DNA follows: TGCAGCGTTGGGGCCCAACCAAGGCAGCCCCAGCATTTT. The encoded protein is CSVGAQPRQPQHF. The variable domain in full, completed from reference TRBV29-1 and TRBJ1-5, reads SAVISQKPSRDICQRGTSLTIQCQVDSQVTMMFWYRQQPGQSLTLIATANQGSEATYESGFVIDKFPISRPNLTFSTLTVSNMSPEDSSIYLCSVGAQPRQPQHFGDGTRLSIL.

This clone was recorded a few times. V gene TRBV15 combines with J gene TRBJ1-6, with 11 bases matching TRBD1. The CDR3 contains 19 residues. From germline, CDR1 is LNHNV and CDR2 YYDKDF (reference sequence). The V segment lost 0 bases and the J segment 10 bases; nucleotides outside the gene matches: 14. Here the CDR3 reads CATSRELNTGTGGRSPLHF. The CDR3 coding sequence is TGTGCCACCAGCAGAGAACTTAATACCGGGACAGGGGGGCGATCACCCCTCCACTTT.

V and J are TRBV4-2 and TRBJ1-2; the match to TRBD1 covers 7 bases. The CDR3 extends over 15 amino acids. CDR1 LGHNA and CDR2 YNFKEQ come from the germline V gene. The V segment lost 0 bases and the J segment 0 bases; nucleotides outside the gene matches: 1. CDR3 coding DNA: TGTGCCAGCAGCCAAGAGACAGGGTCTAACTATGGCTACACCTTC. Its protein is CASSQETGSNYGYTF.

The CDR3 region has the DNA TGTGCCAGCAGTAGGCCCCCCCGGGAGGGTTTCCACGAGCAGTACTTC. Residues: CASSRPPREGFHEQYF. V is TRBV27 and J is TRBJ2-7; 8 bases map to TRBD2. The trim removed 5 bases at V and 5 bases at J, leaving 14 bases unmatched. This CDR3 has 16 residues. Germline assignment: CDR1 MNHEY and CDR2 SMNVEV (reference sequence).

The V call is TRBV10-1, the J call TRBJ1-1; maybe TRBD1 (6 bases). The ends were cut back, 0 bases at V and 6 bases at J, with 11 bases in the middle. Germline V lookup: CDR1 WNHNN, CDR2 SYGVQD (reference sequence). This CDR3 spans 14 amino acids. Written as DNA, the CDR3 is TGCGCCAGCAGTGAGTCGAGGGGGATGGCTGAAGCTTTCTTT. Protein product: CASSESRGMAEAFF.

Only one count was recorded for this clone. The sample holds other DNA sequences that translate to the same CDR3. This chain connects TRBV20-1 to TRBJ2-1, with D hard to call. Germline assignment: CDR1 DFQATT and CDR2 SNEGSKA (reference sequence). V was shortened by 2 bases and J by 5 bases, with 4 bases between the two germline ends. The CDR3 runs to 11 residues. The DNA of the CDR3 is TGCAGTGCTAGACCCGACAATGAGCAGTTCTTC. It translates to CSARPDNEQFF.

This sequence joins TRBV7-3 and TRBJ1-6, with D tentatively TRBD1 (6 bases). Trimming removed 3 bases at V and 6 bases at J, with 9 bases between. Germline CDR1 is SGHTA and CDR2 is FQGTGA. The CDR3 is 14 amino acids. The CDR3 sequence is CASSFGTFNSPLHF. The CDR3 DNA reads as TGTGCCAGCAGCTTCGGGACATTTAATTCACCCCTCCACTTT.

This chain connects TRBV6-2 or TRBV6-3 to TRBJ1-5; possibly TRBD1 for D (6 bases). CDR3 length: 14 residues. V shed 5 bases and J shed 7 bases, with 15 bases lying between them. Germline CDR1 and CDR2: MNHEY and SVGEGT. As DNA, the CDR3 is TGTGCCAGCAGTCACGTTTGGGGGCAACAGCCCCAGCATTTT. Translated: CASSHVWGQQPQHF.

This chain links TRBV24-1 with TRBJ2-7; TRBD1 might be the D (5 bases). V was cut by 2 bases and J by 0 bases, with 7 bases left in between. Per germline, CDR1 KGHDR and CDR2 SFDVKD. The CDR3 sequence is 14 residues long. CDR3 in amino acids: CATSDWGGSYEQYF. DNA of the CDR3: TGTGCCACCAGTGATTGGGGCGGCTCCTACGAGCAGTACTTC.

CDR3 coding DNA: TGTGCCAGCAGCTCATCAGTCGGAGTTGGGTTTCACCAGTTCTTC. Its translation: CASSSSVGVGFHQFF. V is TRBV11-3 and J is TRBJ2-1; no firm D call. CDR3 length: 15 residues. The ends were cut back, 4 bases at V and 13 bases at J, with 23 bases in the middle. Germline CDR1 SGHNT, CDR2 YENEEA.

To note about this clone: At one end, the junction sequence differs from germline, possibly due to a read error. V gene TRBV11-3 combines with J gene TRBJ1-1, with TRBD1 as a possible D gene (5 bases). Germline V gives CDR1 SGHNT, CDR2 YENEEA. The CDR3 covers 13 residues. CDR3 bases: TGTGCCAGCAGCGTAGACAGGAACACTGAAGCTTTCTTT. Translated, it gives CASSVDRNTEAFF.

This sequence joins TRBV7-9 and TRBJ1-1; 9 bases are shared with TRBD1. Germline loops: CDR1 SEHNR, CDR2 FQNEAQ (reference sequence). The CDR3 length is 16 residues. V lost 4 bases and J lost 1; bases outside the gene matches: 7. CDR3 in DNA: TGTGCCAGCAGCTCGGCGGGACAGGGCGGGAACACTGAAGCTTTCTTT. Protein: CASSSAGQGGNTEAFF.

The V and J genes are TRBV6-5 and TRBJ2-1, with TRBD2 matching 11 bases. Germline CDR1 MNHEY, CDR2 SVGAGI. The length of the CDR3 is 15 residues. The V and J ends lost 5 bases and 7 bases, in that order; junction bases with no gene match: 7. In DNA form, the CDR3 reads TGTGCCAGCAGTAGTCCTAGCGGGAGGCGAAATGAGCAGTTCTTC. Translated: CASSSPSGRRNEQFF.

This clone was observed a single time. The chain links TRBV6-1 to TRBJ2-7; D call uncertain. The germline gives CDR1 MNHNS, CDR2 SASEGT. Trimming pared 0 bases from V and 0 bases from J, leaving 9 bases between. The CDR3 is made up of 15 amino acids. As DNA, the CDR3 is TGTGCCAGCAGTGAAGCTAGCACCGCCTCCTACGAGCAGTACTTC. The encoded protein is CASSEASTASYEQYF.